Listed below are T cell receptor beta chains from one sample, sequenced in a study of shared clonotypes between healthy human individuals. Sequenced by immunoSEQ multiplex PCR; TCRdb stores in-frame clones only, minus some. The sample has some 2.3 million clones, over 90% seen once; the top ten hold under 0.45%. The material sequenced was naive CD4+ T cells from PBMCs. The receptors were sampled from a man aged 18 to 30 in good health. Some clones in this sample may be carry-over from other donors' samples. Both conserved end residues are trimmed from each CDR3. The D gene is left open where the match is weak.

D | V | length | CDR3
- | TRBV18 | 12 | ASSPPGAAYEQY
- | TRBV28 | 12 | ASRTGGTSYGYT
- | TRBV30 | 10 | ASKAGTTEAF
- | TRBV28 | 11 | ASSFPGPFEQY
- | TRBV6-5 | 13 | ASSYSDRAFRGYT
- | TRBV5-1 | 13 | ASSLVAGTQGEQY
TRBD2 | TRBV5-1 | 13 | ASSLGGSSTDTQY
- | TRBV28 | 13 | ASRAPGRAYNEQF
TRBD1 | TRBV29-1 | 15 | SVEVGQGLALGIGYT
TRBD1 | TRBV30 | 11 | ALRTGSNYGYT
- | TRBV28 | 13 | ASSSQGGSPDTQY
- | TRBV7-9 | 9 | ASSFTTEAF
- | TRBV7-6 | 10 | ASGTGSYEQY
TRBD1 | TRBV19 | 15 | ASSTLPLRTGSYEQY
- | TRBV29-1 | 12 | SVDHVGGWETQY
- | TRBV25-1 | 13 | ASSEDPQLGYGYT
TRBD1 | TRBV28 | 12 | ASSMTGSNQPQH
TRBD1 | TRBV30 | 12 | AWSPEDRGSAYT
- | TRBV29-1 | 9 | SVGSTDTQY
- | TRBV7-2 | 13 | ASSRRYANTGELF
TRBD1 | TRBV28 | 10 | ASSLTGGEQY
TRBD2 | TRBV11-2 | 18 | ASSLDPASGGYSSSYEQY
- | TRBV2 | 11 | ASTTSAPLGYT
- | TRBV7-2 | 13 | ASSLMGDSYNEQF
TRBD2 | TRBV7-2 | 15 | ASSPYAGIAGENEQF
- | TRBV7-2 | 14 | ASTPAGRPDTGELF
- | TRBV28 | 13 | ASSPASTGRVGYT
- | TRBV28 | 15 | ASSDEGGRGGNQPQH
TRBD1 | TRBV7-6 | 12 | ASSPGQGGNEQF
- | TRBV2 | 12 | ASSSESLMKKLF
TRBD2 | TRBV11-2 | 14 | ASSALSGREIYEQY
TRBD2 | TRBV7-3 | 11 | ASSQEGGNEQY
TRBD2 | TRBV5-4 | 13 | ASSFSGRALGELF
- | TRBV5-1 | 13 | ASSLARGEDTEAF
TRBD2 | TRBV11-2 | 12 | ASSSTSGRNEQF
- | TRBV18 | 13 | ASTPWADFSYEQY
TRBD1 | TRBV28 | 13 | ASSSPGQGDQPQH
- | TRBV6-5 | 12 | ASSYSGLGYEQY
- | TRBV5-1 | 14 | ASSPVGSRREDTIY